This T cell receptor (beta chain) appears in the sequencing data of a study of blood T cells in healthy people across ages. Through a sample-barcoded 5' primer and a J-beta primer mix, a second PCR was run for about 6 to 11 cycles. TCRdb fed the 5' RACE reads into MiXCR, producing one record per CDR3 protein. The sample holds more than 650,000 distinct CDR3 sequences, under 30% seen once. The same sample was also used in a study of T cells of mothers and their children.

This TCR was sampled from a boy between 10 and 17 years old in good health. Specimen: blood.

The CDR3 here is CASSKVRGKIYEQYF. CDR3 sequence (DNA): TGTGCCAGCAGCAAAGTCCGGGGGAAGATCTACGAGCAGTACTTC. The chain combines TRBV21-1 with TRBJ2-7; the table's D call, TRBD1, was not checked against the DNA. TRBV21-1 is classified as a pseudogene. The CDR3 has 15 residues.